The T cell receptor beta chain described here comes from a study of identical twins. Study results and caveats: Its conclusions, products of cross-sectional statistical analysis, did not come from following the same donors. Models, which agreed with sharing between unrelated individuals, nonetheless underestimated the out-of-frame TCR alpha sharing seen in monozygotic twins.

The CDR3 consists of 15 residues. V was trimmed by 0 bases and J by 8 bases, leaving 16 bases between them. Germline CDR1 MNHEY, CDR2 SVGAGI. This clonotype was counted at least ten times. Its target is unknown. TCRdb re-analysed the 5' RACE reads in MiXCR, keeping a single row per CDR3 protein. This table holds hundreds of thousands of distinct CDR3 sequences, less than 7% found once. This TCR was sampled from a man between 18 and 29 years old in good health. V usage is TRBV6-5 and J usage is TRBJ1-2, with a possible D match to TRBD1 (6 bases). Specimen: naive T cells sorted from blood. The CDR3 DNA follows: TGTGCCAGCAGTTACTCGGGGGCAGGGAATGGGGGCTACACCTTC. Translated: CASSYSGAGNGGYTF.